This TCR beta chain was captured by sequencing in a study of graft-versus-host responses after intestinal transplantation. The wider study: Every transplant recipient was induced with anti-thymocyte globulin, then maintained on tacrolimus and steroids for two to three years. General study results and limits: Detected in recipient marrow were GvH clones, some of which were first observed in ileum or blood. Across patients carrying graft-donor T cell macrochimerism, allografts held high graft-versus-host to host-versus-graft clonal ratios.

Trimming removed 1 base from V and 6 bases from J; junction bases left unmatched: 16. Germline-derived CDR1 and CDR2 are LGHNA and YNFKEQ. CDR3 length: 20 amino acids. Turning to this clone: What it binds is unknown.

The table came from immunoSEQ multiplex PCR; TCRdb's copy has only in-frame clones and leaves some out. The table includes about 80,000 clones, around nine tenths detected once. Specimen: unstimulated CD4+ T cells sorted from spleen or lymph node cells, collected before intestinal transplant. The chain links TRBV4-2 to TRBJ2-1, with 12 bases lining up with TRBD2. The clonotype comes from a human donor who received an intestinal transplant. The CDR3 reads CASSQGGLAGPGGLGNEQFF. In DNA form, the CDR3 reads TGTGCCAGCAGCCAAGGAGGACTAGCGGGGCCCGGGGGGCTTGGCAATGAGCAGTTCTTC.